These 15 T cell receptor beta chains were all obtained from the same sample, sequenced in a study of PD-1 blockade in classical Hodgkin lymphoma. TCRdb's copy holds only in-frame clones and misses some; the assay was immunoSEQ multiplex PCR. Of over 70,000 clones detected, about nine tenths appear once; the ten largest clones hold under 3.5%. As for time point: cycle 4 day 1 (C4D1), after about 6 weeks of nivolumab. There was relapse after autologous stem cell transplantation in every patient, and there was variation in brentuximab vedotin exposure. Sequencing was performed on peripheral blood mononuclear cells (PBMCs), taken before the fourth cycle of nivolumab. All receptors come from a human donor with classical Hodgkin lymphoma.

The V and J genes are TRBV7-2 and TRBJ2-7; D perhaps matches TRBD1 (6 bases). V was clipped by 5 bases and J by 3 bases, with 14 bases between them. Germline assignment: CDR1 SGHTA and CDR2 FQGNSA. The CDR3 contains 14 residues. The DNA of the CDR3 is TGTGCCAGCAGCACCCGACAGGAGAACTACGAGCAGTACTTC. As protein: CASSTRQENYEQYF. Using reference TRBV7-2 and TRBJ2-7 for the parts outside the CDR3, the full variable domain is GAGVSQSPSNKVTEKGKDVELRCDPISGHTALYWYRQSLGQGLEFLIYFQGNSAPDKSGLPSDRFSAERTGGSVSTLTIQRTQQEDSAVYLCASSTRQENYEQYFGPGTRLTVT.

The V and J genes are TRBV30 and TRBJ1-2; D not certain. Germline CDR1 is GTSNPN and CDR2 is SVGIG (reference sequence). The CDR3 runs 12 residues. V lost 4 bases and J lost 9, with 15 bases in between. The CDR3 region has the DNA TGTGCCTGGATAGATCGGCTGGAGAGCTACACCTTC. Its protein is CAWIDRLESYTF.

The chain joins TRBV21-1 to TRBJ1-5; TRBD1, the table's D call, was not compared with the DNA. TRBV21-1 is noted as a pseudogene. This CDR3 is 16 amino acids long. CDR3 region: CASSDPDRERGQPQHF. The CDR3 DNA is TGTGCCAGCAGCGACCCGGACAGGGAGAGGGGTCAGCCCCAGCATTTT.

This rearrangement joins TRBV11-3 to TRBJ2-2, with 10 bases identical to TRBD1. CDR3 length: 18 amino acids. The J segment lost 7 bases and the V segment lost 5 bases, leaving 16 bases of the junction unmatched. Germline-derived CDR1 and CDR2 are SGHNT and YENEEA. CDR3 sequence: CASSHGRDRGLSSGELFF. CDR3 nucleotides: TGTGCCAGCAGCCACGGAAGGGACAGGGGTTTAAGTAGCGGGGAGCTGTTTTTT. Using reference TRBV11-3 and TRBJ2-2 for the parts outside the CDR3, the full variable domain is EAGVVQSPRYKIIEKKQPVAFWCNPISGHNTLYWYLQNLGQGPELLIRYENEEAVDDSQLPKDRFSAERLKGVDSTLKIQPAELGDSAVYLCASSHGRDRGLSSGELFFGEGSRLTVL.

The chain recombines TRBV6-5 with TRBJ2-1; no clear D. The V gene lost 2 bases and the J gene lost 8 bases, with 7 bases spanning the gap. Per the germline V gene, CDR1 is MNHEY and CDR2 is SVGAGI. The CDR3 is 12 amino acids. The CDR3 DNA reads TGTGCCAGCAGTTACGGGTTTCATGAGCAGTTCTTC. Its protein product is CASSYGFHEQFF.

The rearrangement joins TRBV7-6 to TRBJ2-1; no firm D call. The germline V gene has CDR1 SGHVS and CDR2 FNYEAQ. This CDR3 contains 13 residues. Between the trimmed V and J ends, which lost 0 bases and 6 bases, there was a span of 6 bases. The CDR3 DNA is TGTGCCAGCAGCTTAGCGCTGAGCAATGAGCAGTTCTTC. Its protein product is CASSLALSNEQFF.

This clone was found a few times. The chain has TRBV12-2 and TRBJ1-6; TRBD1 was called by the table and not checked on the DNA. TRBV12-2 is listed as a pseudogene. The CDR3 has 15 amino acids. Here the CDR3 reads CASRPGDREDSPLHF. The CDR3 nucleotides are TGTGCAAGTCGCCCGGGGGACAGGGAGGATTCACCCCTCCACTTT.

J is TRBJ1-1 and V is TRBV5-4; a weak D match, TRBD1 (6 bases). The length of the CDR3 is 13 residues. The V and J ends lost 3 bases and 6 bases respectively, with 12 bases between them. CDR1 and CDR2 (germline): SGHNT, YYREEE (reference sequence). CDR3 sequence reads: CASSSIRGPEAFF. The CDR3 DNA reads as TGTGCCAGCAGCTCGATCAGGGGTCCTGAAGCTTTCTTT.

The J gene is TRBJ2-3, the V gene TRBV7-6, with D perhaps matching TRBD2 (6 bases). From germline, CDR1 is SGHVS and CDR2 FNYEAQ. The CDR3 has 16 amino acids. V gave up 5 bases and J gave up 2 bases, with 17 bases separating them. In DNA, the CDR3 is TGTGCCAGCAGCCTAGGCAAACGGGGGAACACAGATACGCAGTATTTT. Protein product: CASSLGKRGNTDTQYF.

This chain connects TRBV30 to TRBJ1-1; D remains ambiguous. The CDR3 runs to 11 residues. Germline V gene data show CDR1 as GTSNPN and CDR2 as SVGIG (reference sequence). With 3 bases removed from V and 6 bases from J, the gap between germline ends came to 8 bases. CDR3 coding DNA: TGTGCCTGGAGGCGGGCCGCTGAAGCTTTCTTT. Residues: CAWRRAAEAFF. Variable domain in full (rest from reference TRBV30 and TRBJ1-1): SQTIHQWPATLVQPVGSPLSLECTVEGTSNPNLYWYRQAAGRGLQLLFYSVGIGQISSEVPQNLSASRPQDRQFILSSKKLLLSDSGFYLCAWRRAAEAFFGQGTRLTVV.

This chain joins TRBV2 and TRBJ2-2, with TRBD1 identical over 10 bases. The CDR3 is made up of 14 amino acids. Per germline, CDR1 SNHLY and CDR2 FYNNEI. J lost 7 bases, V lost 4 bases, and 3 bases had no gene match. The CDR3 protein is CASSVWTGGGELFF. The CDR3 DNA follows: TGTGCCAGCAGTGTTTGGACAGGGGGCGGGGAGCTGTTTTTT.

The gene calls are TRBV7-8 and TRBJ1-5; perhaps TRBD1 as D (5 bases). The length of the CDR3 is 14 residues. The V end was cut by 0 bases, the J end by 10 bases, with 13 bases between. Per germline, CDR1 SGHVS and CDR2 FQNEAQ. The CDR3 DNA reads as TGTGCCAGCAGCTTAGCCACAGAGGGGCAACCCCAGCATTTT. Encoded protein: CASSLATEGQPQHF.

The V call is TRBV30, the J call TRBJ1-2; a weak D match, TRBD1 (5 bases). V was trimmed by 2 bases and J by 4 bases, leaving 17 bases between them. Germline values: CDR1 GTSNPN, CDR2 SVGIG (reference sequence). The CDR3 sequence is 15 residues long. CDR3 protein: CAWSLLRGSGYGYTF. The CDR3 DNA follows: TGTGCCTGGAGTCTACTTCGGGGCAGCGGCTATGGCTACACCTTC.

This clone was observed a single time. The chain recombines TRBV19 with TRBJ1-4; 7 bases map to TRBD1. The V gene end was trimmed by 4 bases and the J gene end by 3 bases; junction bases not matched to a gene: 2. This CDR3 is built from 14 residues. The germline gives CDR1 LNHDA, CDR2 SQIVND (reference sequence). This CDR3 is CASSTQGANEKLFF. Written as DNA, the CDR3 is TGTGCCAGTAGTACCCAGGGGGCTAATGAAAAACTGTTTTTT.

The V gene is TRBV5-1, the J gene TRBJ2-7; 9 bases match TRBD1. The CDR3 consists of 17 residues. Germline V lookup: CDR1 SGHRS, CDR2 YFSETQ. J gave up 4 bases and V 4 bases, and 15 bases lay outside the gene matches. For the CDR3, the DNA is TGCGCCAGCAGCGTAGAAGGACAGGGGCCTTGGAAATACGAGCAGTACTTC. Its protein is CASSVEGQGPWKYEQYF. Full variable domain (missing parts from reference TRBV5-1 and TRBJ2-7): KAGVTQTPRYLIKTRGQQVTLSCSPISGHRSVSWYQQTPGQGLQFLFEYFSETQRNKGNFPGRFSGRQFSNSRSEMNVSTLELGDSALYLCASSVEGQGPWKYEQYFGPGTRLTVT.